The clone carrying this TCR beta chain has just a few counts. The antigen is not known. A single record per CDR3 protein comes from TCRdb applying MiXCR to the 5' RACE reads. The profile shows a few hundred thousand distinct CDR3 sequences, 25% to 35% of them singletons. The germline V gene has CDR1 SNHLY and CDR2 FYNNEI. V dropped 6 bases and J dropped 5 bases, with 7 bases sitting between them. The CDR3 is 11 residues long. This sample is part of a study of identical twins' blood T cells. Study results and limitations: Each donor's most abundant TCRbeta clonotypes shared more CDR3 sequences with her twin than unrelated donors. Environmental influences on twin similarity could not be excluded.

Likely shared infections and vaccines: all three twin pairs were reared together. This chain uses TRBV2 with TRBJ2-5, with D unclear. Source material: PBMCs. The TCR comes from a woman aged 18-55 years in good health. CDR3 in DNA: TGTGCCAGCAGACTGATCGAGACCCAGTACTTC. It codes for CASRLIETQYF.